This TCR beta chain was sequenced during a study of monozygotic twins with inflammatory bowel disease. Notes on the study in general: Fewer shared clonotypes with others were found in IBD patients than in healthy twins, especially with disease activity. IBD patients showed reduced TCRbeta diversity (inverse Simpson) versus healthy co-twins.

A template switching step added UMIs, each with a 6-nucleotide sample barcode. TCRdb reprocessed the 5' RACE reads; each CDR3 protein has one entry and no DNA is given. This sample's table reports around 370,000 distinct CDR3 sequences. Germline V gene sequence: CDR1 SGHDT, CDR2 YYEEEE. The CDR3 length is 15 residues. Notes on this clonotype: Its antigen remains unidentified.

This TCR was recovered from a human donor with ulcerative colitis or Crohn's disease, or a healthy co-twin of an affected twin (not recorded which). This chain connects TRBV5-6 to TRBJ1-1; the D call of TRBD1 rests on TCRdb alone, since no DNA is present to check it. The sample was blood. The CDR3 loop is CASSPRGQAGTEAFF.